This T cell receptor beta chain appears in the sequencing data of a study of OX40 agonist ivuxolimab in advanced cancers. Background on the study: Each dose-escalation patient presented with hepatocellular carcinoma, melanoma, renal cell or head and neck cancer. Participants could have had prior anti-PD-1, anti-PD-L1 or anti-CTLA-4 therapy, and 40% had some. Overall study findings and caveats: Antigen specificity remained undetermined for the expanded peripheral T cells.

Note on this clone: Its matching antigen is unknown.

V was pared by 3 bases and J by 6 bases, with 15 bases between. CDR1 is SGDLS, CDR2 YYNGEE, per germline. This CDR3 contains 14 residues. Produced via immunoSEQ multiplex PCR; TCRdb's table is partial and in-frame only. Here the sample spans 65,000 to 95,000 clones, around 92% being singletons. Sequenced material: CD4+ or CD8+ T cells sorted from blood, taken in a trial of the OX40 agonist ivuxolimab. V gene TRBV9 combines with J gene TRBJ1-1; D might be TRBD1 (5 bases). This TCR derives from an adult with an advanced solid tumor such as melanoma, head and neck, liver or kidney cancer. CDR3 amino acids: CASSGVGHWSEAFF. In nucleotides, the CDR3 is TGTGCCAGCAGCGGGGTGGGGCATTGGTCTGAAGCTTTCTTT.